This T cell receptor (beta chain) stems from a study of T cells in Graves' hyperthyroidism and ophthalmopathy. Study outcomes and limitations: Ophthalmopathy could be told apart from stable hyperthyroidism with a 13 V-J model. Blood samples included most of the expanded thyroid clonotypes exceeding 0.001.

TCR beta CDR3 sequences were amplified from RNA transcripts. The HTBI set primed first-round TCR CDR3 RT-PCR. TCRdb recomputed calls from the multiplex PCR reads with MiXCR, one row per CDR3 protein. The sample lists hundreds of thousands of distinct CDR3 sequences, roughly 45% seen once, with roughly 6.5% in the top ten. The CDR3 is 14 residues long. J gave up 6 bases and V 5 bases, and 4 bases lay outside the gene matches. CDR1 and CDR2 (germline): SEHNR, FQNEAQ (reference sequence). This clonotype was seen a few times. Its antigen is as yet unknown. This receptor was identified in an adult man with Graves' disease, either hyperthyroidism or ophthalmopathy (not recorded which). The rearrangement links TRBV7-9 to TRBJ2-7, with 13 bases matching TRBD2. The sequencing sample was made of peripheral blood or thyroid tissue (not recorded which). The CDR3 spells CASSPWTSGGEQYF. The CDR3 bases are TGTGCCAGCAGCCCTTGGACTAGCGGGGGCGAGCAGTACTTC.